This is a list of T cell receptor beta chains from one sample in a study of blood T cell repertoires in COVID-19. Clones were read by immunoSEQ multiplex PCR, and TCRdb kept only the in-frame ones, dropping some. Of 200,000 to 300,000 clones listed, roughly 90% are singletons. Sequencing input: PBMCs or T cells enriched from blood (not recorded which). The receptors originated from a woman in her 30s who had recovered from COVID-19. The CDR3 runs from the conserved cysteine through the conserved F or W. The D gene is left open where the match is weak. Size values are once, few and many counts, or a class for expanded clones, and some rows have none.

CDR3 length | J gene | V gene | clone size | D gene | CDR3 DNA | CDR3 protein
16 | TRBJ1-5 | TRBV5-1 | . | . | TGCGCCAGCAGCTCGACCCCAGGCCATAGCAATCAGCCCCAGCATTTT | CASSSTPGHSNQPQHF
15 | TRBJ2-3 | TRBV24-1 | . | TRBD1 | TGTGCCACCAGTGACCCGACAGGGGGTACAGATACGCAGTATTTT | CATSDPTGGTDTQYF
13 | TRBJ1-2 | TRBV29-1 | . | TRBD1 | TGCAGCGTCGTACTGGGACAGGGGGATGGCTACACCTTC | CSVVLGQGDGYTF
17 | TRBJ1-2 | TRBV28 | . | TRBD1 | TGTGCCAGCAGTTCCCCCGCAGGGGGTTTCGTTTCTTATGGCTACACCTTC | CASSSPAGGFVSYGYTF
14 | TRBJ2-1 | TRBV25-1 | . | . | TGTGCCAGCCAGCAAAGTGGGGCTAGAAATGAGCAGTTCTTC | CASQQSGARNEQFF
12 | TRBJ2-2 | TRBV6-5 | once | . | TGTGCCAGCCAGAGGGAGACGGGGGAGCTGTTTTTT | CASQRETGELFF
14 | TRBJ2-1 | TRBV6-4 | few | TRBD2 | TGTGCCAGCAGTACTAGCGGAGGGGGGAATGAGCAGTTCTTC | CASSTSGGGNEQFF
16 | TRBJ2-2 | TRBV7-3 | . | TRBD2 | TGTGCCAGCAGCTTAAGGCCTAGCGGAACGGCCGGGGAGCTGTTTTTT | CASSLRPSGTAGELFF
16 | TRBJ2-1 | TRBV27 | . | . | TGTGCCAGCAGTTTATCGGGGGCTAGCGGCTACAATGAGCAGTTCTTC | CASSLSGASGYNEQFF
16 | TRBJ2-3 | TRBV9 | . | TRBD2 | TGTGCCAGCAGCGTAGGTGGCGGGAGGGCCTCAGATACGCAGTATTTT | CASSVGGGRASDTQYF
17 | TRBJ2-6 | TRBV28 | . | TRBD1 | TGTGCCAGCAGTCCTAGGACAGGAACTATTGGGGCCAACGTCCTGACTTTC | CASSPRTGTIGANVLTF
15 | TRBJ1-5 | TRBV2 | . | TRBD1 | TGTGCCAGCAGTGAGACAGGGGGCGGCAATCAGCCCCAGCATTTT | CASSETGGGNQPQHF
14 | TRBJ1-2 | TRBV7-2 | . | TRBD1 | TGTGCCAGCAGCCACGGGACAGTTTTCTATGGCTACACCTTC | CASSHGTVFYGYTF
17 | TRBJ1-2 | TRBV24-1 | . | TRBD1 | TGTGCCACCAGTGATGCCGGCTCGACAGGGGGCCTTAGAGGCTACACCTTC | CATSDAGSTGGLRGYTF
14 | TRBJ1-1 | TRBV6-6 | . | . | TGTGCCAGCAGCCGTTCGCCTATGAACACTGAAGCTTTCTTT | CASSRSPMNTEAFF
14 | TRBJ1-1 | TRBV19 | . | . | TGTGCCAGTTCCTTCGGACAGCCGAACACTGAAGCTTTCTTT | CASSFGQPNTEAFF
16 | TRBJ1-1 | TRBV18 | few | . | TGTGCCAGCTCACCACTCTTTCAACGTACGGGTGATGAAGCTTTCTTT | CASSPLFQRTGDEAFF
18 | TRBJ1-1 | TRBV9 | . | TRBD1 | TGTGCCAGCAGCGGGGGAAGGACAGGGGGCATGAGACGCGCTGAAGCTTTCTTT | CASSGGRTGGMRRAEAFF
16 | TRBJ1-5 | TRBV2 | . | TRBD1 | TGTGCCAGCAGAGACGAAGGGGGCGTCAGCAATCAGCCCCAGCATTTT | CASRDEGGVSNQPQHF
16 | TRBJ1-5 | TRBV4-1 | . | . | TGCGCCAGCAGCCAGGTGGGTGGAGGGACCCTTCAGACCCAGCATTTT | CASSQVGGGTLQTQHF
14 | TRBJ2-1 | TRBV6-2/TRBV6-3 | once | . | TGTGCCAGCAGTTACATCAGGGTTACGGATGAGCAGTTCTTC | CASSYIRVTDEQFF
16 | TRBJ1-2 | TRBV28 | . | TRBD1 | TGTGCCAGCAGTAATGTCAGGACAGGGGGGAACTATGGCTACACCTTC | CASSNVRTGGNYGYTF
12 | TRBJ2-1 | TRBV5-1 | once | . | TGCGCCAGCAGCTTGGCCGGGAATGAGCAGTTCTTC | CASSLAGNEQFF
12 | TRBJ1-1 | TRBV19 | . | . | TGTGCCAGTAGTATGTATGGGGAGCGGGCTTTCTTT | CASSMYGERAFF
17 | TRBJ1-2 | TRBV19 | . | TRBD1 | TGTGCCAGTAGTAGCCTTGCACCGGGACAGAGAAACTATGGCTACACCTTC | CASSSLAPGQRNYGYTF
17 | TRBJ2-3 | TRBV7-9 | . | . | TGTGCCAGCAGCTTAGTTGGTAGAATAGTAACCACAGATACGCAGTATTTT | CASSLVGRIVTTDTQYF
15 | TRBJ2-1 | TRBV6-6 | once | TRBD2 | TGTGCCAGCTTGGTCTCAGTTGAGCGGGAGCGCGAGCAGTTCTTC | CASLVSVEREREQFF
19 | TRBJ2-5 | TRBV28 | . | TRBD2 | TGTGCCAGCAGCCCCTTAGGGGGTTTAGCGGGAGGGTACCAAGAGACCCAGTACTTC | CASSPLGGLAGGYQETQYF
15 | TRBJ1-3 | TRBV7-8 | . | . | TGTGCCAGCAGCTCAGCGACAGACTCTGGAAACACCATATATTTT | CASSSATDSGNTIYF
15 | TRBJ2-1 | TRBV7-2 | . | . | TGTGCCAGCAGCTTAGATGCCCGGCTTACAGAAAAGCAGTTCTTC | CASSLDARLTEKQFF
15 | TRBJ1-2 | TRBV27 | . | . | TGTGCCAGCAGTTACCAGGCGGGGGGTATCTATGGCTACACCTTC | CASSYQAGGIYGYTF
13 | TRBJ1-2 | TRBV20-1 | . | . | TGCAGTGCTAGTAACGGAGGAGGGGCTGGCTACACCTTC | CSASNGGGAGYTF
15 | TRBJ2-3 | TRBV19 | . | TRBD2 | TGTGCCAGTAGTACTGCGGGACTAGCGACAGATACGCAGTATTTT | CASSTAGLATDTQYF